These 8 T cell receptor beta chains share one sample of origin, sequenced in a study of blood T cell repertoires in COVID-19. TCRdb's table, derived via immunoSEQ multiplex PCR, lists solely in-frame clones and lacks some. The data contain some 400,000 clones, about 87% of them singletons. Sequenced sample: peripheral blood. The receptors derive from a young woman with COVID-19, enrolled during active disease.

This chain joins TRBV4-2 and TRBJ2-3, with 13 positions matching TRBD2. Germline lookup yields CDR1 LGHNA and CDR2 YNFKEQ. V lost 5 bases to trimming and J lost 2 bases; unmatched junction nucleotides: 10. This CDR3 has 18 amino acids. CDR3 region: CASSSTFGTSGVTDTQYF. For the CDR3, the DNA is TGTGCCAGCAGCTCCACCTTCGGGACTAGCGGGGTCACAGATACGCAGTATTTT.

This clone was seen a few times. The rearrangement joins TRBV7-8 to TRBJ2-2; D not resolved. Germline CDR1 reads SGHVS; CDR2 reads FQNEAQ. The length of the CDR3 is 16 residues. V lost 1 base and J 1 base, leaving 10 bases between the germline ends. The CDR3 DNA is TGTGCCAGCAGCTTAGAAATGGCAATGAACACCGGGGAGCTGTTTTTT. It encodes CASSLEMAMNTGELFF.

The CDR3 bases are TGTGCCAGCAGTTTATCACTTTCCACAGGGGCGATGGGTTTGTACTTC. Amino acids: CASSLSLSTGAMGLYF. The rearrangement uses TRBV27 and TRBJ2-7, with TRBD1 matching over 7 bases. Germline V CDR1 and CDR2: MNHEY, SMNVEV (reference sequence). Unmatched junction bases numbered 17, after V lost 0 bases and J lost 12 bases. The CDR3 totals 16 residues.

V and J are TRBV19 and TRBJ1-1, with 7 bases identical to TRBD1. V dropped 5 bases and J dropped 1; count of bases not matched to a gene: 7. The CDR3 loop spans 15 amino acids. The V gene's germline CDR1 is LNHDA and CDR2 SQIVND (reference sequence). The CDR3 DNA reads as TGTGCCAGTAGTTCCCCCGGGACAGAGAACACTGAAGCTTTCTTT. It yields the protein CASSSPGTENTEAFF.

The chain couples TRBV30 to TRBJ2-1, with 8 bases identical to TRBD2. The CDR3 runs to 11 residues. J gave up 10 bases and V 4 bases, and 3 bases lay outside the gene matches. From germline, CDR1 is GTSNPN and CDR2 SVGIG (reference sequence). CDR3 coding DNA: TGTGCCTGGACTAGCGGGCACGAGCAGTTCTTC. Translation: CAWTSGHEQFF. The full variable domain, with the rest looked up from reference TRBV30 and TRBJ2-1, is SQTIHQWPATLVQPVGSPLSLECTVEGTSNPNLYWYRQAAGRGLQLLFYSVGIGQISSEVPQNLSASRPQDRQFILSSKKLLLSDSGFYLCAWTSGHEQFFGPGTRLTVL.

This chain uses TRBV5-1 with TRBJ2-1; 14 positions match TRBD2. Germline V CDR1 and CDR2: SGHRS, YFSETQ. The CDR3 is made up of 16 amino acids. V was clipped by 3 bases and J by 7 bases; unmatched bases: 6. CDR3 protein: CASSYAGTSGRNEQFF. CDR3 sequence (DNA): TGCGCCAGCAGCTATGCCGGGACTAGCGGGAGAAATGAGCAGTTCTTC.

The genes are TRBV3-1 (or the pseudogene TRBV3-2) and TRBJ1-5; D unclear. The germline V and J ends were trimmed by 0 bases and 5 bases, with 5 bases remaining between them. The CDR3 is 13 amino acids. CDR1 and CDR2 (germline): LGHDT, YNNKEL (reference sequence). This CDR3 is CASSQEAYQPQHF. Here the CDR3 DNA reads TGTGCCAGCAGCCAAGAAGCATATCAGCCCCAGCATTTT.

V usage is TRBV7-9 and J usage is TRBJ1-1; 9 bases are shared with TRBD1. CDR1 is SEHNR and CDR2 is FQNEAQ in the germline V gene (reference sequence). J was trimmed by 8 bases and V by 2 bases; bases with no gene match: 3. The CDR3 has 13 amino acids. The CDR3 sequence: CASSLRDRAEAFF. DNA of the CDR3: TGTGCCAGCAGCTTAAGGGACAGGGCCGAAGCTTTCTTT.